This is a list of T cell receptor beta chains from one sample in a study of blood T cells in healthy people across ages. TCRdb re-derived calls from the 5' RACE reads in MiXCR, one entry per CDR3 protein. The sample carries almost 1 million distinct CDR3 sequences, roughly 47% recorded once. The sequenced sample consisted of blood. All receptors derive from a woman aged 55 to 70 in good health. Both conserved end residues are part of each CDR3. The order of the fields is clone size, V gene, J gene, CDR3 protein. Rows give clone size only sometimes, using once, few, many, or a class for an expanded clone.

-	TRBV6-1	-	CASSEGPSSYNEQYF
once	TRBV3-1	TRBJ2-5	CASSQVLAGQQETQYF
-	TRBV6-6	TRBJ1-2	CASRTGDKSYGYTF
once	TRBV9	TRBJ2-7	CASSVETSGSYEQYF
-	TRBV6-4	TRBJ1-1	CASRPDLPNTEAFF
many	TRBV7-9	TRBJ2-7	CASSLADYEQYF
few	TRBV12-3/TRBV12-4	TRBJ1-5	CASSFTGDQPQHF
-	TRBV6-6	TRBJ1-5	CASKVAGHSNQPQHF
-	TRBV29-1	TRBJ1-1	CSVEASTGTEAFF
-	TRBV7-9	TRBJ2-3	CASSKGQGLYTQYF
-	TRBV14	TRBJ1-5	CASSQGGTDNQPQHF
-	TRBV27	TRBJ1-2	CASSRLIGGSNYGYTF
-	TRBV6-2/TRBV6-3	-	CASSRTGQGAGEQYF
-	TRBV12-3/TRBV12-4	TRBJ2-3	CASSLQGITTDTQYF
-	TRBV3-1	TRBJ1-1	CASSPRHRGDQAFF
few	TRBV7-2	TRBJ1-2	CASSLAGGDTGRFYGYTF
-	TRBV10-3	TRBJ1-1	CAISESKGRGKAFF
few	TRBV20-1	TRBJ2-3	CSARVVMDTQYF
few	TRBV5-1	TRBJ1-2	CASSPRQGARDGYTF
-	TRBV18	-	CASSQTGTGTTYEQYF
-	TRBV7-3	TRBJ1-1	CASSLRGTDEAFF
few	TRBV11-2	TRBJ1-1	CASSLWVNMNTEAFF
many	TRBV3-1	TRBJ2-7	CASSPRRGVVGQYF
-	TRBV10-3	TRBJ1-5	CAISGTGARDQPQHF
-	TRBV4-1	TRBJ1-4	CASSRAGTGQSNEKLFF
once	TRBV7-8	TRBJ1-2	CASSLAGQRWGYTF
few	TRBV29-1	TRBJ1-1	CSASGQGSTFF